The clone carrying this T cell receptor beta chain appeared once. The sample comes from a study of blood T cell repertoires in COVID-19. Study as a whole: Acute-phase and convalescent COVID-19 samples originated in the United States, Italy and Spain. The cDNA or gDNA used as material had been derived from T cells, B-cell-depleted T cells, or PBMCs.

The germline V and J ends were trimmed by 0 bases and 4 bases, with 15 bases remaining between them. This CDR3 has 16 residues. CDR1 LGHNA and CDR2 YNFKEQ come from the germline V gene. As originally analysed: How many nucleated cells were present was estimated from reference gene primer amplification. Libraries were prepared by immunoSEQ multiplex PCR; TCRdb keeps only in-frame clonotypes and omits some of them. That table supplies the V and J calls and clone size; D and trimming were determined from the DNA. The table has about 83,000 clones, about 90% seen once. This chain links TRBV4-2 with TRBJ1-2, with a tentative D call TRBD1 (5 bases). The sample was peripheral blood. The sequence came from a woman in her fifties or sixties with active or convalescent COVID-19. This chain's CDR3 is CASSQETGVSFYGYTF. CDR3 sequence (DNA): TGTGCCAGCAGCCAAGAGACGGGGGTCAGCTTCTATGGCTACACCTTC.